This T cell receptor beta chain was recorded in a study of OX40 agonist ivuxolimab in advanced cancers. In the study overall: A male proportion of just over 80% was recorded, with mean age 60 years and range roughly 23 to 79. A history of anti-PD-1, anti-PD-L1 or anti-CTLA-4 therapy was acceptable, and 40% to 45% had some. Study-wide results and limits: Low normalized clonal expansion also occurred in some nonresponding patients. The authors did not determine the antigen specificity of the expanded peripheral T cells.

About this clone: Its antigen is not known.

The CDR3 covers 14 residues. The germline V gene has CDR1 MGHDK and CDR2 SYGVNS. Trimming removed 5 bases at V and 5 bases at J, with 15 bases between. Repertoires were generated with immunoSEQ multiplex PCR, while TCRdb's copy carries only in-frame clones and drops some. Here the sample spans roughly 15,000 clones, roughly 91% being singletons. The chain combines TRBV25-1 with TRBJ2-5; tentatively, D is TRBD2 (6 bases). This receptor was identified in an adult with an advanced solid tumor such as melanoma, head and neck, liver or kidney cancer. The specimen was CD4+ or CD8+ T cells sorted from blood, collected in a trial of the OX40 agonist ivuxolimab. CDR3 sequence: CASSPQAGGETQYF. Written as DNA, the CDR3 is TGTGCCAGCAGTCCGCAGGCCGGAGGGGAGACCCAGTACTTC.